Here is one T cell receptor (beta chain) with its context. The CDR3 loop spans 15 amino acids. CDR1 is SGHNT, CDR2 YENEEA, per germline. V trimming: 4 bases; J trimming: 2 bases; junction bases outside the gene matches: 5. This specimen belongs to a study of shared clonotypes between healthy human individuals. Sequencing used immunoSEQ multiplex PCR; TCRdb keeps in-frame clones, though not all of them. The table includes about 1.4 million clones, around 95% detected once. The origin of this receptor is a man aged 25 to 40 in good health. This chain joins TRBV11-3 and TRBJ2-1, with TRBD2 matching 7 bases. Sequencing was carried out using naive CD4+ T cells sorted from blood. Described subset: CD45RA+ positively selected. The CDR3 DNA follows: TGTGCCAGCAGCTCCCGGGAGGTCCCCTACAATGAGCAGTTCTTC. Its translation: CASSSREVPYNEQFF.